A single sample is the source of the 10 T cell receptor beta chains below, sequenced in a study of T cell repertoires in cytomegalovirus infection. What these receptors recognize is not known. TCRdb independently ran MiXCR on the reads; one entry per CDR3 protein. The sample yields some 100,000 distinct CDR3 sequences, approximately 28% seen once. Sequences were derived from CD8+ T cells from cultured PBMCs, sampled from culture after CMV antigen stimulation. The receptors originated from a human donor in good health (CMV status not recorded). Some clones in this sample may be carry-over from other donors' samples.

The chain uses TRBV27 and TRBJ1-1; D not resolved. This CDR3 is built from 15 residues. Germline V gene lookup returns CDR1 MNHEY and CDR2 SMNVEV (reference sequence). V lost 3 bases, J lost 3 bases, and 14 bases lay in between. The CDR3 here is CASSLGMVGDTEAFF. The DNA of the CDR3 is TGTGCCAGCAGTTTGGGGATGGTTGGTGACACTGAAGCTTTCTTT.

This clonotype was counted at least ten times. The chain recombines TRBV11-1 with TRBJ2-2, with TRBD1 as a possible D gene (5 bases). CDR1 and CDR2 (germline): SGHAT, FQDESV (reference sequence). There are 14 residues in the CDR3. Trimming removed 2 bases at V and 7 bases at J, with 11 bases between. The CDR3 sequence is CASSLQGLGGELFF. In DNA form, the CDR3 reads TGTGCCAGCAGCTTACAGGGTTTGGGCGGGGAGCTGTTTTTT.

The rearrangement uses TRBV7-2 and TRBJ1-2; 7 bases match TRBD1. This CDR3 is built from 15 residues. Trimming took 1 base from V and 8 from J; bases not matched to a gene: 10. The germline CDR1 and CDR2 sequences are SGHTA and FQGNSA. The CDR3 DNA reads TGTGCCAGCAGCTTAGAACCGACAGGGAGTGGCGGCTACACCTTC. This sequence encodes CASSLEPTGSGGYTF.

This clonotype turned up a few times. The chain joins TRBV7-9 to TRBJ2-1; D might be TRBD1 (6 bases). V was clipped by 2 bases and J by 4 bases, with 12 bases between them. Germline CDR1 reads SEHNR; CDR2 reads FQNEAQ (reference sequence). The CDR3 extends over 15 amino acids. CDR3 DNA sequence: TGTGCCAGCAGCTTAAGAGGGGGAGTGTACAATGAGCAGTTCTTC. Translation gives CASSLRGGVYNEQFF.

The rearrangement joins TRBV6-2 or TRBV6-3 to TRBJ2-7, with D possibly being TRBD2 (5 bases). The CDR3 covers 13 residues. Trimming shortened V by 0 bases and J by 4 bases, and 7 bases separated the two germline ends. The germline V gene encodes CDR1 MNHEY and CDR2 SVGEGT. Here the CDR3 DNA reads TGTGCCAGCAGTTACTCGAGAGGGTACGAGCAGTACTTC. This encodes CASSYSRGYEQYF.

This clonotype was found many times. The chain recombines TRBV4-1 with TRBJ2-3, with a possible D match to TRBD2 (5 bases). CDR3 size: 17 residues. The ends were cut back, 0 bases at V and 2 bases at J, with 15 bases in the middle. The V gene's germline CDR1 is MGHRA and CDR2 YSYEKL. In DNA, the CDR3 is TGCGCCAGCAGCCAAGATCGTACGGGGTCTACCACAGATACGCAGTATTTT. Its translation: CASSQDRTGSTTDTQYF.

This clonotype came up a few times. The gene calls are TRBV19 and TRBJ1-1, with no clear D. Per germline, CDR1 LNHDA and CDR2 SQIVND (reference sequence). Trimming cost V 3 bases and J 7 bases, with 18 bases left between them. The CDR3 sequence is 15 residues long. Written as DNA, the CDR3 is TGTGCCAGTAGTATCGCGGAGGGATCGTTGGGTGAAGCTTTCTTT. This sequence encodes CASSIAEGSLGEAFF.

The chain uses TRBV20-1 and TRBJ2-7; 7 nucleotides align to TRBD1. Germline-derived CDR1 and CDR2 are DFQATT and SNEGSKA (reference sequence). The CDR3 is made up of 13 amino acids. Trimming took 6 bases from V and 3 from J; bases not matched to a gene: 8. For the CDR3, the DNA is TGCAGTGCAATGCACAGGGGTGGCTACGAGCAGTACTTC. Translating it yields CSAMHRGGYEQYF.

This clonotype was recorded a few times. V is TRBV12-3 or TRBV12-4 and J is TRBJ2-7; D gene ambiguous. Trimming stripped 6 bases from V and 1 base from J, with 10 bases between. This CDR3 contains 13 residues. CDR3 in DNA: TGTGCCAGCAGGCCGCCGGGTTCCTACGAGCAGTACTTC. It translates to CASRPPGSYEQYF.

Comment on this clonotype: The junction shows a germline mismatch at one end, possibly a read error. The J gene is TRBJ1-4, the V gene TRBV12-3 or TRBV12-4; the D gene is possibly TRBD1 (6 bases). This CDR3 spans 15 amino acids. Here the CDR3 reads CASSRSGGANEQLFF. The DNA for the CDR3 is TGTGCCAGCAGCCGTTCGGGGGGCGCCAATGAACAACTGTTTTTT.